A selection of T cell receptor beta chains follows, all from one sample in a study of molecular identifiers for immune sequencing clone quantification. TCRdb independently ran MiXCR on the PCR reads; one entry per CDR3 protein. The repertoire consists of about 68,000 distinct CDR3 sequences, with about a sixth occurring once and the leading ten covering approximately 1.5%. The sample consisted of naive CD8+ T cells from blood, with Jurkat cell RNA spiked in. These receptors all come from a human donor in good health. Some libraries in this study had Jurkat cell RNA spiked in. CDR3s include the opening cysteine and the closing phenylalanine or tryptophan.

v_call	j_call	cdr3_aa
TRBV12-3/TRBV12-4	TRBJ2-7	CASKGPGLAGDYEQYF
TRBV27	TRBJ2-3	CASTGGTSGIPGTDTQYF
TRBV20-1	TRBJ2-1	CSASGPPGLAHPNEQFF
TRBV11-3	TRBJ2-6	CASSFYTGANVLTF
TRBV27	TRBJ2-7	CASSLSGLAGVYEQYF
TRBV12-3/TRBV12-4	TRBJ2-1	CASTQPRLAGTNEQFF
TRBV7-8	TRBJ2-5	CASSHPSLLAGEETQYF
TRBV27	TRBJ2-2	CASSLVTSGSGELFF
TRBV28	TRBJ2-3	CASSSRIIYRQSRSTDTQYF
TRBV25-1	TRBJ2-3	CASSPFRLAGITDTQYF
TRBV7-2	TRBJ2-7	CASSLTRDRGHEQYF
TRBV19	TRBJ1-4	CANSILGQPFNEKLFF
TRBV4-1	TRBJ1-2	CASSQENSANYGYTF
TRBV19	TRBJ2-7	CASSTGTLTYEQYF
TRBV28	TRBJ2-4	CASSIGTKNIQYF
TRBV28	TRBJ2-7	CASSWSKAAGAHEQYF
TRBV9	TRBJ2-7	CASSVAGGRYEQYF
TRBV10-3	TRBJ2-7	CAITDSRQGYEQYF
TRBV10-2	TRBJ2-7	CASSAGTGFYEQYF
TRBV12-3/TRBV12-4	TRBJ2-1	CASTWVQGYNEQFF
TRBV27	TRBJ2-2	CASSFTGPSRPGELFF
TRBV20-1	TRBJ2-7	CSARDLGQSYEQYF
TRBV12-3/TRBV12-4	TRBJ2-1	CASPDSGPHNEQFF
TRBV5-6	TRBJ2-3	CASSLGASGRSDTQYF
TRBV11-2	TRBJ2-1	CASSLGGRGIYNEQFF
TRBV10-1	TRBJ2-1	CASSESFLTSGIRPYNEQFF
TRBV11-2	TRBJ2-7	CASSFFSGPSYEQYF
TRBV9	TRBJ2-1	CASSVVPSDNEQFF